This entry features one T cell receptor beta chain sequence. This record belongs to a study of T cell clusters in autoimmune cytopenias. Study background: A median age of around 59 years and mean of approximately 50 years characterized healthy donor controls.

Each sample's input was 200 to 300 ng genomic DNA, 35,000 to 40,000 genome equivalents. Multiplex touch-down PCR amplified TRB using TRB-A and TRB-B pools in one tube. TCRdb reprocessed the multiplex PCR reads, with one entry per CDR3 protein and no DNA. The sample has 10,000 to 15,000 distinct CDR3 sequences, and its top ten clones hold roughly a quarter. The germline V gene has CDR1 KGHSH and CDR2 LQKENI. The CDR3 runs to 15 residues. These same data were also listed under a study on T cell repertoires in aging, cancer and after chemotherapy.

Sequencing was carried out using peripheral blood. The chain combines TRBV18 with TRBJ2-1; TCRdb reports TRBD2, a call that lacks DNA to check it against. This receptor was obtained from a human donor in good health. The CDR3 is CASSPPGLTCNEQFF.